The 16 T cell receptor beta chains listed next were all sequenced from one sample in a study of shared clonotypes between healthy human individuals. Measured with immunoSEQ multiplex PCR; TCRdb has only the in-frame clones, and not every one. Of more than 2 million clones detected, over 85% appear once; the ten largest clones hold about 1.7%. Naive CD8 cells lacked CD45RO, underwent positive selection for CCR7 and left out terminally differentiated effector memory CD45RA+ cells. The sequenced sample was naive CD8+ T cells from PBMCs. These receptors came from a man between 18 and 29 years old in good health. Some clones in this sample may be carry-over from other donors' samples.

In nucleotides, the CDR3 is TGCGCCAGCACCCCCTGGAGAGGGAGGCGAGATCGGGATCAGCCCCAGCATTTT. This gives the protein CASTPWRGRRDRDQPQHF. The chain combines TRBV10-1 with TRBJ1-5; D gene ambiguous. Germline V gives CDR1 WNHNN, CDR2 SYGVQD (reference sequence). V shed 7 bases and J shed 5 bases, with 27 bases lying between them. This CDR3 has 18 amino acids.

This chain connects TRBV7-8 to TRBJ1-2; D not certain. The CDR3 is 14 residues long. Germline V gives CDR1 SGHVS, CDR2 FQNEAQ. Trimming took off 1 base at V and 2 bases at J, with 8 bases between the two ends. In nucleotides, the CDR3 is TGTGCCAGCAGCTTAGAACCGGGGAACTATGGCTACACCTTC. Residues: CASSLEPGNYGYTF.

This rearrangement joins TRBV28 to TRBJ1-1, with 8 bases aligning to TRBD1. The ends lost 2 bases at V and 3 bases at J; junction bases unmatched: 8. The CDR3 has 16 residues. Germline V lookup: CDR1 MDHEN, CDR2 SYDVKM. For the CDR3, the DNA is TGTGCCAGCAGTTTAGACAGGACAGGGAGAGACACTGAAGCTTTCTTT. It translates to CASSLDRTGRDTEAFF. Filled out from reference TRBV28 and TRBJ1-1, the complete variable domain reads DVKVTQSSRYLVKRTGEKVFLECVQDMDHENMFWYRQDPGLGLRLIYFSYDVKMKEKGDIPEGYSVSREKKERFSLILESASTNQTSMYLCASSLDRTGRDTEAFFGQGTRLTVV.

The chain recombines TRBV7-9 with TRBJ2-7; TRBD2 aligns across 10 bases. Germline V gene lookup returns CDR1 SEHNR and CDR2 FQNEAQ (reference sequence). With V trimmed by 5 bases and J by 6 bases, 10 bases remained unmatched. The CDR3 is 15 residues long. The CDR3 spells CASSPTSGNLREQYF. CDR3 coding DNA: TGTGCCAGCAGCCCAACTAGCGGGAATCTACGCGAGCAGTACTTC.

This sequence joins TRBV5-5 and TRBJ2-3; D is uncertain. The germline CDR1 and CDR2 sequences are SGHKS and YYEKEE (reference sequence). Deletions cut 0 bases from V and 11 bases from J, with 10 bases between. CDR3 length equals 12 residues. DNA of the CDR3: TGTGCCAGCAGCTTGGGACCTCTAGGGCAGTATTTT. This codes for CASSLGPLGQYF.

The chain has TRBV9 and TRBJ2-3; D is undetermined. The CDR3 runs 13 residues. Trimming removed 4 bases at V and 4 bases at J, with 10 bases between. Per germline, CDR1 SGDLS and CDR2 YYNGEE. CDR3 region: CASSPSPADTQYF. CDR3 bases: TGTGCCAGCAGCCCCTCTCCGGCAGATACGCAGTATTTT.

Points on this clone: The same CDR3 is also encoded by other DNA sequences in this sample. The chain uses TRBV7-9 and TRBJ2-7; 10 bases align to TRBD2. V trimming: 5 bases; J trimming: 4 bases; junction bases outside the gene matches: 5. The CDR3 consists of 14 residues. Germline V lookup: CDR1 SEHNR, CDR2 FQNEAQ (reference sequence). This chain's CDR3 is CASSLKAGGYEQYF. Here the CDR3 DNA reads TGTGCCAGCAGCCTAAAAGCGGGAGGGTACGAGCAGTACTTC.

In DNA, the CDR3 is TGTGCCAGCAGTTTATCGTACCCGGGAGCTTGGACCCAGTACTTC. This translates into CASSLSYPGAWTQYF. The chain is built from TRBV27 and TRBJ2-5, with D maybe TRBD2 (6 bases). The CDR3 extends over 15 amino acids. Germline CDR1 reads MNHEY; CDR2 reads SMNVEV (reference sequence). V lost 0 bases and J lost 7, with 15 bases in between.

The rearrangement joins TRBV2 to TRBJ2-7, with 12 bases identical to TRBD1. Germline loops: CDR1 SNHLY, CDR2 FYNNEI. J was trimmed by 3 bases and V by 6 bases; bases with no gene match: 3. CDR3 length: 14 amino acids. The CDR3 reads CASRGDRGLYEQYF. The CDR3 DNA reads as TGTGCCAGCAGAGGGGACAGGGGGCTCTACGAGCAGTACTTC.

This chain uses TRBV4-1 with TRBJ1-1, with a weak D call TRBD1 (5 bases). This CDR3 spans 14 amino acids. Germline V lookup: CDR1 MGHRA, CDR2 YSYEKL. V was cut by 4 bases and J by 3 bases, with 12 bases left in between. The CDR3 loop reads CASSPAGEYTEAFF. CDR3 DNA sequence: TGCGCCAGCAGCCCCGCGGGGGAGTACACTGAAGCTTTCTTT.

This clone was seen only once. The V gene is TRBV27, the J gene TRBJ1-5; D is perhaps TRBD1 (6 bases). Germline CDR1 MNHEY, CDR2 SMNVEV (reference sequence). CDR3 size: 15 residues. V was cut by 5 bases and J by 1 base, with 12 bases left in between. In DNA, the CDR3 is TGTGCCAGCAGTACAGGGCTAGAGAGCAATCAGCCCCAGCATTTT. Protein: CASSTGLESNQPQHF.

To note about this clone: The same CDR3 is also encoded by other DNA sequences in this sample. This chain joins TRBV5-4 and TRBJ1-1, with unresolved D. Between the trimmed V and J ends, which lost 0 bases and 1 base, there was a span of 7 bases. The CDR3 extends over 14 amino acids. CDR1 and CDR2 from the germline V gene are SGHNT and YYREEE (reference sequence). CDR3 DNA sequence: TGTGCCAGCAGCTTGGCGGGTGGGAACACTGAAGCTTTCTTT. Residues: CASSLAGGNTEAFF. Full variable domain (rest looked up from reference TRBV5-4 and TRBJ1-1): ETGVTQSPTHLIKTRGQQVTLRCSSQSGHNTVSWYQQALGQGPQFIFQYYREEENGRGNFPPRFSGLQFPNYSSELNVNALELDDSALYLCASSLAGGNTEAFFGQGTRLTVV.

The chain combines TRBV27 with TRBJ2-7; D possibly matches TRBD1 or TRBD2 (5 bases each). In germline, CDR1 is MNHEY, CDR2 SMNVEV (reference sequence). The V and J ends lost 2 bases and 4 bases respectively, with 15 bases between them. CDR3 length equals 15 residues. The CDR3 sequence: CASSLVGPLGYEQYF. The CDR3, as DNA: TGTGCCAGCAGTTTAGTGGGACCCCTTGGATACGAGCAGTACTTC.

The rearrangement joins TRBV7-6 to TRBJ2-3; no reliable D call. The CDR3 is 12 residues long. V shed 2 bases and J shed 4 bases, with 4 bases lying between them. CDR1 and CDR2 from the germline V gene are SGHVS and FNYEAQ. CDR3 nucleotide sequence: TGTGCCAGCAGCTTACTGGCAGATACGCAGTATTTT. Protein product: CASSLLADTQYF.

The rearrangement joins TRBV4-1 to TRBJ2-2; D possibly corresponds to TRBD1 (6 bases). The CDR3 contains 15 residues. Germline CDR1 MGHRA, CDR2 YSYEKL. V lost 2 bases and J 4 bases, leaving 11 bases between the germline ends. The CDR3: CASSQQPQGTGELFF. The CDR3 DNA sequence: TGCGCCAGCAGCCAACAACCACAGGGCACCGGGGAGCTGTTTTTT.

V gene TRBV9 combines with J gene TRBJ1-4; D is possibly TRBD1 (5 bases). Germline V gene lookup returns CDR1 SGDLS and CDR2 YYNGEE. The CDR3 consists of 15 residues. V dropped 5 bases and J dropped 8 bases, with 19 bases sitting between them. In DNA, the CDR3 is TGTGCCAGCAGTCCAGACGGGGGATGGGGAGAAAAACTGTTTTTT. This gives the protein CASSPDGGWGEKLFF.